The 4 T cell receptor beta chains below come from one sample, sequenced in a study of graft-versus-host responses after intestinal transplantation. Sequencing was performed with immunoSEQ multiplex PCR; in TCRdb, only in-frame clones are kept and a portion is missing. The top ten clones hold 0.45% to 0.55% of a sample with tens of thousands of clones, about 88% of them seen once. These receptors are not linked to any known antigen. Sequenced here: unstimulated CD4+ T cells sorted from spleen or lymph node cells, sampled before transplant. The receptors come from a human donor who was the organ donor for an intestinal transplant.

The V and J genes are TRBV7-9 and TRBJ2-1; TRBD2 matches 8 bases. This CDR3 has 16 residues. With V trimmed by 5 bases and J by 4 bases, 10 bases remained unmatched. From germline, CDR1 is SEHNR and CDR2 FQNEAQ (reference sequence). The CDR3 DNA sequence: TGTGCCAGCAGCCGCGGAGCGGGAGCAGTATACAATGAGCAGTTCTTC. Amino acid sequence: CASSRGAGAVYNEQFF. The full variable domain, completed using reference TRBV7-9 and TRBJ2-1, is DTGVSQNPRHKITKRGQNVTFRCDPISEHNRLYWYRQTLGQGPEFLTYFQNEAQLEKSRLLSDRFSAERPKGSFSTLEIQRTEQGDSAMYLCASSRGAGAVYNEQFFGPGTRLTVL.

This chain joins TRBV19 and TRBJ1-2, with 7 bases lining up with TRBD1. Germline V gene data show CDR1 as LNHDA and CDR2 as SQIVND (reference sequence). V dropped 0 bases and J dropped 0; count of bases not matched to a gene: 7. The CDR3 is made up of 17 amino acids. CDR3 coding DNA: TGTGCCAGTAGTATAGATCTATTTGACAGGGCTAACTATGGCTACACCTTC. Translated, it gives CASSIDLFDRANYGYTF.

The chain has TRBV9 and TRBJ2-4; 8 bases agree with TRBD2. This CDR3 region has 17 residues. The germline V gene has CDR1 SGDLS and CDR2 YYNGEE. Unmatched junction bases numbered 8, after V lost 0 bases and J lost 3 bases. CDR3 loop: CASSVDGPAGVKNIQYF. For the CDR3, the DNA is TGTGCCAGCAGCGTAGATGGTCCAGCGGGAGTCAAAAACATTCAGTACTTC.

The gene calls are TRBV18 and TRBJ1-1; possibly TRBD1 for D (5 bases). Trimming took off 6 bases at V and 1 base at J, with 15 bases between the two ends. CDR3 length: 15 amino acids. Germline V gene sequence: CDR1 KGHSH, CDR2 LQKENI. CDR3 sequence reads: CASSPTAGENTEAFF. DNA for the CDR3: TGTGCCAGCTCTCCCACAGCGGGGGAGAACACTGAAGCTTTCTTT.